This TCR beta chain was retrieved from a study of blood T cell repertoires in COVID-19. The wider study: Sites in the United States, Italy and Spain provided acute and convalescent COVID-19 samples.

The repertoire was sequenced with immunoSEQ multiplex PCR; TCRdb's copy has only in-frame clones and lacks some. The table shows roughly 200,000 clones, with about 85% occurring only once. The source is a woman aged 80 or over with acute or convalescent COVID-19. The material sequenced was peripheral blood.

The CDR3 DNA reads TGTGCCAGCAGCTGGGTTACAGGGGGGGATCAGCCCCAGCATTTT. Translating gives CASSWVTGGDQPQHF. J is TRBJ1-5 and V is TRBV7-2; 8 bases are shared with TRBD1. The CDR3 is 15 residues long. Trimming removed 4 bases from V and 5 bases from J; junction bases left unmatched: 7. From germline, CDR1 is SGHTA and CDR2 FQGNSA.